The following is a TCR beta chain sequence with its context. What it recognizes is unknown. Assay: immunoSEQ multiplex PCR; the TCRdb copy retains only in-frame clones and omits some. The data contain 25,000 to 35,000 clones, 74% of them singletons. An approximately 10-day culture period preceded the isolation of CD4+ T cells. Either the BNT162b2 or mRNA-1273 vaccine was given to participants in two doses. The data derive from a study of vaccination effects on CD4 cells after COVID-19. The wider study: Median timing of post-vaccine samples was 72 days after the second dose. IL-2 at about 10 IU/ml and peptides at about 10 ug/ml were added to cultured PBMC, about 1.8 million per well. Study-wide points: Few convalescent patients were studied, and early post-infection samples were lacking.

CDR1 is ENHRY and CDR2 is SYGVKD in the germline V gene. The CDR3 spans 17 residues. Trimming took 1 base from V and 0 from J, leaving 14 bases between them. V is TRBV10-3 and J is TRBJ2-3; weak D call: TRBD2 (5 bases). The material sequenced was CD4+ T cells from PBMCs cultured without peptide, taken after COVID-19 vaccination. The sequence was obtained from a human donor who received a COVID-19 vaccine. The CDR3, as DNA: TGTGCCATCAGTGAGTTCCAACAGCGGATGAGCACAGATACGCAGTATTTT. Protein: CAISEFQQRMSTDTQYF.